The 14 T cell receptor beta chains below all came from one sample that was sequenced in a study of patients and donors after allogeneic stem cell transplantation. TCRdb ran MiXCR on the RT-PCR reads and lists one entry per CDR3 protein. This table holds roughly 880,000 distinct CDR3 sequences, over 15% found once. The sample comprised blood, either unsorted or a sorted T cell fraction (not recorded which). These TCRs come from a human donor who was either an allogeneic HSCT recipient or a stem cell or donor lymphocyte infusion donor (not recorded which). It is not recorded whose cells these are; they may come from a transplant donor.

This clonotype came up a few times. The rearrangement uses TRBV10-2 and TRBJ2-5; 7 nucleotides agree with TRBD1. The germline gives CDR1 WSHSY, CDR2 SAAADI. Trimming at V came to 5 bases and at J to 5 bases, leaving 5 bases not matched to a gene. The CDR3 is 13 amino acids. CDR3 DNA sequence: TGCGCCAGCAGTATAGGGGGCCGGGAGACCCAGTACTTC. It yields the protein CASSIGGRETQYF.

This clonotype was counted only a few times. The V call is TRBV12-3 or TRBV12-4, the J call TRBJ1-5; D may be TRBD1 (5 bases). V lost 1 base, J lost 9 bases, and 10 bases lay in between. The CDR3 loop spans 13 amino acids. The CDR3 region is CASSLERRGPQHF. Written as DNA, the CDR3 is TGTGCCAGCAGTTTAGAGCGGAGGGGGCCCCAGCATTTT.

The table lists this clonotype with a few counts. V and J are TRBV20-1 and TRBJ1-5, with D uncertain. The CDR3 totals 17 residues. Germline loops: CDR1 DFQATT, CDR2 SNEGSKA (reference sequence). V was pared by 0 bases and J by 6 bases, with 21 bases between. For the CDR3, the DNA is TGCAGTGCTAGAGATTCCTCTCGGGATTTTGTAGGTCAGCCCCAGCATTTT. Encoded protein: CSARDSSRDFVGQPQHF.

This clonotype came up a few times. J is TRBJ2-1 and V is TRBV5-1, with D possibly matching TRBD1 (6 bases). Trimming cost V 0 bases and J 9 bases, with 13 bases left between them. This CDR3 region has 14 residues. The germline CDR1 and CDR2 sequences are SGHRS and YFSETQ. The CDR3 sequence: CASSLGGGSSEQFF. The DNA for the CDR3 is TGCGCCAGCAGCTTGGGAGGGGGTAGTAGTGAGCAGTTCTTC.

The chain employs TRBV7-2 and TRBJ2-1; 9 bases are a match to TRBD2. With 0 bases clipped from V and 2 bases from J, the junction kept 2 bases outside the gene matches. Per the germline V gene, CDR1 is SGHTA and CDR2 is FQGNSA. This CDR3 region has 16 residues. The CDR3 coding sequence is TGTGCCAGCAGCTTAGCCGCGGGGGGGCCCTACAATGAGCAGTTCTTC. Encoded protein: CASSLAAGGPYNEQFF.

The chain uses TRBV2 and TRBJ2-7; D might be TRBD1 (5 bases). Germline loops: CDR1 SNHLY, CDR2 FYNNEI. The CDR3 is 13 residues long. V shed 5 bases and J shed 3 bases, with 11 bases lying between them. CDR3 amino acids: CASSLDTHYEQYF. DNA for the CDR3: TGTGCCAGCAGTCTGGACACCCACTACGAGCAGTACTTC.

The V call is TRBV20-1, the J call TRBJ2-3; the D gene is possibly TRBD2 (6 bases). The V and J ends lost 0 bases and 10 bases respectively, with 11 bases between them. CDR1 is DFQATT and CDR2 is SNEGSKA in the germline V gene (reference sequence). The CDR3 contains 12 residues. CDR3 sequence (DNA): TGCAGTGCTAGAGATGCCGGGACTCCGCAGTATTTT. Translation: CSARDAGTPQYF.

This clonotype has a handful of counts. The chain combines TRBV6-1 with TRBJ2-7; perhaps TRBD1 as D (5 bases). The germline CDR1 and CDR2 sequences are MNHNS and SASEGT. The CDR3 is 14 residues long. V lost 5 bases and J lost 3, with 14 bases in between. In nucleotides, the CDR3 is TGTGCCAGCAGTAAGGGGCTTGGGGTCTACGAGCAGTACTTC. Residues: CASSKGLGVYEQYF.

The table lists this clonotype with many counts. This sequence joins TRBV12-3 or TRBV12-4 and TRBJ2-7; D is uncertain. The V gene lost 6 bases and the J gene lost 0 bases, with 3 bases spanning the gap. CDR3 length: 11 residues. The DNA of the CDR3 is TGTGCCAGCAGCCCCTCCTACGAGCAGTACTTC. Translation: CASSPSYEQYF.

This chain joins TRBV29-1 and TRBJ1-1; the D is unclear. The germline CDR1 and CDR2 sequences are SQVTM and ANQGSEA. CDR3 length equals 13 residues. V shed 6 bases and J shed 5 bases, with 16 bases lying between them. The CDR3 here is CSVDQIVGTEAFF. CDR3 nucleotides: TGCAGCGTCGATCAAATCGTGGGGACTGAAGCTTTCTTT.

The genes are TRBV4-1 and TRBJ2-3; D unclear. Germline V gene data show CDR1 as MGHRA and CDR2 as YSYEKL. The CDR3 sequence is 15 residues long. The V end was cut by 0 bases, the J end by 0 bases, with 7 bases between. This CDR3 is CASSQEYRSTDTQYF. The DNA of the CDR3 is TGCGCCAGCAGCCAAGAATACCGGAGCACAGATACGCAGTATTTT.

This clonotype was picked up a small number of times. This chain connects TRBV21-1 to TRBJ2-7. TRBV21-1 is deemed a pseudogene. The CDR3 contains 12 residues. CDR3 region: CASSKRSYEQYF. The DNA of the CDR3 is TGTGCCAGCAGCAAACGAAGCTACGAGCAGTACTTC.

In its sample, this clonotype was seen a few times. The genes are TRBV12-3 or TRBV12-4 and TRBJ1-2; D not resolved. V was shortened by 3 bases and J by 8 bases, with 13 bases between the two germline ends. The length of the CDR3 is 13 residues. The CDR3 reads CASSFTSSGGYTF. The CDR3 DNA reads TGTGCCAGCAGTTTTACTTCTAGTGGGGGCTACACCTTC.

V and J are TRBV9 and TRBJ2-1, with TRBD1 identical over 7 bases. V shed 4 bases, J shed 13 bases, and the junction held 8 bases outside the gene matches. Germline CDR1 and CDR2: SGDLS and YYNGEE. This CDR3 region has 12 residues. The CDR3 loop reads CASSHLGGHQFF. CDR3 coding DNA: TGTGCCAGCAGCCACCTAGGGGGCCACCAGTTCTTC.